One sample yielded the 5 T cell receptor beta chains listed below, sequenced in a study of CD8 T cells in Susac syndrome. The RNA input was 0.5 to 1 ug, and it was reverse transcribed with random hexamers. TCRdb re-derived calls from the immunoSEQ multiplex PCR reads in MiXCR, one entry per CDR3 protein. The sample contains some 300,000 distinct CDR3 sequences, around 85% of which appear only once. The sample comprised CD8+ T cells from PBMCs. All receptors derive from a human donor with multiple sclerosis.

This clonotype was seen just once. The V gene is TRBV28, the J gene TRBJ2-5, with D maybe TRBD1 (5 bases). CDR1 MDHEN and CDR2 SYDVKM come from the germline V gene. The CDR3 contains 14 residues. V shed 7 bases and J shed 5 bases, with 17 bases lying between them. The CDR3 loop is CASKKGALGETQYF. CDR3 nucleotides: TGTGCCAGCAAAAAAGGGGCCTTAGGGGAGACCCAGTACTTC.

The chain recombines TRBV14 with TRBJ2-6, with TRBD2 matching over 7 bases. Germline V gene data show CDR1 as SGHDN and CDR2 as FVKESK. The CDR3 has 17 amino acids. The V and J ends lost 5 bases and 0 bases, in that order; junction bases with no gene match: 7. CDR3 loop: CASSDLAVFSGANVLTF. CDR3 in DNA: TGTGCCAGCAGCGATCTAGCGGTTTTCTCTGGGGCCAACGTCCTGACTTTC. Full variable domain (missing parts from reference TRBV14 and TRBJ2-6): EAGVTQFPSHSVIEKGQTVTLRCDPISGHDNLYWYRRVMGKEIKFLLHFVKESKQDESGMPNNRFLAERTGGTYSTLKVQPAELEDSGVYFCASSDLAVFSGANVLTFGAGSRLTVL.

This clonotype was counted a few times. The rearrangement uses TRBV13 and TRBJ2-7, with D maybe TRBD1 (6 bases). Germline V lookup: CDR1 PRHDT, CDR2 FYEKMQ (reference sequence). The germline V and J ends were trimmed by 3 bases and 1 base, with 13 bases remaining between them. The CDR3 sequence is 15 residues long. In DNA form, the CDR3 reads TGTGCCAGCAGCTTTGACAAGGGGGAATCCTACGAGCAGTACTTC. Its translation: CASSFDKGESYEQYF. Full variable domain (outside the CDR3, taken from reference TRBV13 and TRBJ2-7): AAGVIQSPRHLIKEKRETATLKCYPIPRHDTVYWYQQGPGQDPQFLISFYEKMQSDKGSIPDRFSAQQFSDYHSELNMSSLELGDSALYFCASSFDKGESYEQYFGPGTRLTVT.

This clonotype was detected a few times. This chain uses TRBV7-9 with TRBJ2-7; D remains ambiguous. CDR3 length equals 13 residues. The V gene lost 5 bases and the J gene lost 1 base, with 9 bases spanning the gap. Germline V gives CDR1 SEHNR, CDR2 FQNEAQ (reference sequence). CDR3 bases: TGTGCCAGCAGCCCCCCTGCGTCCTACGAGCAGTACTTC. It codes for CASSPPASYEQYF.

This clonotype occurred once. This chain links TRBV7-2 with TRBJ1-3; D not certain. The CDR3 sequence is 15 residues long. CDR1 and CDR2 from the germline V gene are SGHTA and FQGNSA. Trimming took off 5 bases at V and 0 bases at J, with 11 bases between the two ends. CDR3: CASSASRFSGNTIYF. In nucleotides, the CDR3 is TGTGCCAGCAGCGCGTCCCGATTCTCTGGAAACACCATATATTTT.